Following are 14 T cell receptor beta chains from one sample sequenced in a study of cytomegalovirus exposure and HLA in healthy donors. A multiplex PCR was run with 60 Vbeta primers and 13 Jbeta primers. Clones were sequenced by immunoSEQ multiplex PCR, and TCRdb holds only the in-frame ones, with some missing. This table has about 130,000 clones, 65% to 75% appearing once. Material: PBMCs. All receptors derive from a woman between 50 and 59 years old in good health and CMV-seropositive.

DNA of the CDR3: TGTGCAAGTCGCAACCGGACTAGCTCAGATACGCAGTATTTT. It is translated as CASRNRTSSDTQYF. This sequence joins TRBV12-2 and TRBJ2-3; the DNA was not compared with TRBD2, the D call given in the table. TRBV12-2 represents a pseudogene. The CDR3 extends over 14 amino acids.

The chain links TRBV19 to TRBJ1-2, with 9 positions matching TRBD1. Germline lookup yields CDR1 LNHDA and CDR2 SQIVND (reference sequence). Trimming cost V 4 bases and J 4 bases; bases outside gene matches: 1. This CDR3 is 13 amino acids long. CDR3 loop: CASSTTGGYGYTF. CDR3 nucleotides: TGTGCCAGTAGTACGACAGGGGGCTATGGCTACACCTTC.

The rearrangement joins TRBV5-1 to TRBJ2-5; D is uncertain. The better agreement between TRBJ2-7 and the DNA end casts doubt on the J call. The CDR3 contains 14 residues. Looked up from germline, CDR1 is SGHRS and CDR2 is YFSETQ. Written as DNA, the CDR3 is TGCGCCAGCAGCGTCCTTGCGTCAACCTACGAGCAGTACTTC. Encoded protein: CASSVLASTYEQYF.

The chain carries TRBV18 and TRBJ2-7; tentatively, D is TRBD1 (5 bases). Germline V CDR1 and CDR2: KGHSH, LQKENI. This CDR3 region has 18 residues. V lost 3 bases and J lost 0, with 21 bases in between. DNA for the CDR3: TGTGCCAGCTCACCGAACGTGGCTCGACAGTCCAGCTCCTACGAGCAGTACTTC. Its translation is CASSPNVARQSSSYEQYF.

The genes are TRBV7-2 and TRBJ2-7; TRBD2 is a possible D gene (6 bases). CDR3 length: 14 amino acids. V was trimmed by 1 base and J by 6 bases, leaving 13 bases between them. From germline, CDR1 is SGHTA and CDR2 FQGNSA. CDR3 loop: CASSLVTGAFEQYF. The CDR3 coding sequence is TGTGCCAGCAGCTTAGTAACGGGAGCGTTCGAGCAGTACTTC. The whole variable domain, remainder taken from reference TRBV7-2 and TRBJ2-7, is GAGVSQSPSNKVTEKGKDVELRCDPISGHTALYWYRQSLGQGLEFLIYFQGNSAPDKSGLPSDRFSAERTGGSVSTLTIQRTQQEDSAVYLCASSLVTGAFEQYFGPGTRLTVT.

The gene calls are TRBV6-1 and TRBJ2-7, with D possibly TRBD2 on 7 matching bases. CDR1 is MNHNS and CDR2 is SASEGT in the germline V gene. Trimming pared 6 bases from V and 5 bases from J, leaving 14 bases between. The CDR3 extends over 13 amino acids. The chain's CDR3 is CASRGGRRNEQYF. DNA for the CDR3: TGTGCCAGCAGGGGGGGGCGTAGAAACGAGCAGTACTTC.

This chain links TRBV2 with TRBJ2-6; 11 bases agree with TRBD2. CDR3 length: 18 amino acids. Losses at the gene ends were 5 bases for V and 4 bases for J; bases not matched to a gene: 10. Per the germline V gene, CDR1 is SNHLY and CDR2 is FYNNEI. The CDR3 region has the DNA TGTGCCAGCAGTCCCCGGGCTAGCGGGGGGACGGGGGCCAACGTCCTGACTTTC. This codes for CASSPRASGGTGANVLTF.

This chain links TRBV11-2 with TRBJ1-1; 7 bases are shared with TRBD1. This CDR3 contains 13 residues. Germline V gene lookup returns CDR1 SGHAT and CDR2 FQNNGV. V trimming: 2 bases; J trimming: 10 bases; junction bases outside the gene matches: 7. The CDR3 DNA reads TGTGCCAGCAGCTTAAAAACAGGGGCCCCAGCTTTCTTT. Translated: CASSLKTGAPAFF. The variable domain in full, completed from reference TRBV11-2 and TRBJ1-1, reads EAGVAQSPRYKIIEKRQSVAFWCNPISGHATLYWYQQILGQGPKLLIQFQNNGVVDDSQLPKDRFSAERLKGVDSTLKIQPAKLEDSAVYLCASSLKTGAPAFFGQGTRLTVV.

There are a few counts of this clone. The V call is TRBV10-2, the J call TRBJ2-3, with 9 bases fitting TRBD2. Germline CDR1 is WSHSY and CDR2 is SAAADI. There are 14 residues in the CDR3. Losses at the gene ends were 5 bases for V and 1 base for J; bases not matched to a gene: 1. Here the CDR3 DNA reads TGCGCCAGCAGTATAGCGGGGGGCACAGATACGCAGTATTTT. Its translation: CASSIAGGTDTQYF.

Details on this clone: The junction departs from germline at one end; a sequencing error may be responsible. The chain carries TRBV5-1 and TRBJ1-6; 8 nucleotides align to TRBD1. Germline V gene sequence: CDR1 SGHRS, CDR2 YFSETQ. The CDR3 covers 14 residues. CDR3 in DNA: TGCGCCAGCAGCTTACAGGGGGATAATTCACCCCCCCACTTT. This sequence encodes CASSLQGDNSPPHF.

The chain recombines TRBV19 with TRBJ2-5; 10 nucleotides match TRBD1. The germline V gene encodes CDR1 LNHDA and CDR2 SQIVND (reference sequence). V was pared by 0 bases and J by 5 bases, with 3 bases of the junction left unmatched. The CDR3 is 15 amino acids. In DNA form, the CDR3 reads TGTGCCAGTAGTATAGACTCGGGACAGGGGGAGACCCAGTACTTC. Protein: CASSIDSGQGETQYF. Combining the CDR3 with reference TRBV19 and TRBJ2-5 gives the whole variable domain DGGITQSPKYLFRKEGQNVTLSCEQNLNHDAMYWYRQDPGQGLRLIYYSQIVNDFQKGDIAEGYSVSREKKESFPLTVTSAQKNPTAFYLCASSIDSGQGETQYFGPGTRLLVL.

The rearrangement joins TRBV7-2 to TRBJ2-3, with TRBD1 matching 9 bases. Losses at the gene ends were 4 bases for V and 7 bases for J; bases not matched to a gene: 3. CDR3 size: 13 residues. Germline CDR1 reads SGHTA; CDR2 reads FQGNSA. In nucleotides, the CDR3 is TGTGCCAGCAGCTGGGACAGGGTATATACGCAGTATTTT. It encodes CASSWDRVYTQYF.

This chain links TRBV5-1 with TRBJ2-5; TRBD2 agrees at 8 bases. With 3 bases clipped from V and 1 base from J, the junction kept 2 bases outside the gene matches. Germline V gene lookup returns CDR1 SGHRS and CDR2 YFSETQ. CDR3 length: 14 amino acids. The CDR3 sequence is CASSSTSAQETQYF. CDR3 DNA sequence: TGCGCCAGCAGCTCGACTAGCGCCCAAGAGACCCAGTACTTC.

The genes are TRBV6-1 and TRBJ1-4, with D maybe TRBD1 (5 bases). This CDR3 is built from 14 residues. Germline V lookup: CDR1 MNHNS, CDR2 SASEGT. V dropped 9 bases and J dropped 7 bases, with 18 bases sitting between them. The CDR3 spells CASSLGLSSEKLFF. The CDR3 bases are TGTGCCAGTTCTCTGGGACTGTCATCTGAAAAACTGTTTTTT.